Presented here are 21 T cell receptor beta chains from one specimen sequenced in a study of cytomegalovirus exposure and HLA in healthy donors. Here immunoSEQ multiplex PCR was the method, and the copy in TCRdb shows in-frame clones only, minus some. Here the sample spans tens of thousands of clones, approximately 93% being singletons. The sample was PBMCs. The receptor source for this set is a man between 18 and 29 years old in good health and CMV-seropositive.

CDR3 nucleotides: TGTGCCATCAAGGGAGCGAACACCGGGGAGCTGTTTTTT. This codes for CAIKGANTGELFF. This chain uses TRBV10-3 with TRBJ2-2; a weak D match, TRBD2 (5 bases). The V end lost 7 bases, the J end lost 0 bases, and 6 bases lay between the germline ends. Germline loops: CDR1 ENHRY, CDR2 SYGVKD. The CDR3 spans 13 residues.

The V gene is TRBV27, the J gene TRBJ2-7, with 10 bases identical to TRBD1. Germline V gene sequence: CDR1 MNHEY, CDR2 SMNVEV (reference sequence). The CDR3 sequence is 14 residues long. V was pared by 6 bases and J by 5 bases, with 7 bases of the junction left unmatched. CDR3 sequence reads: CASSPRDRGNEQYF. In nucleotides, the CDR3 is TGTGCCAGCAGCCCACGGGACAGGGGCAACGAGCAGTACTTC.

Only one count was recorded for this clone. The chain links TRBV18 to TRBJ1-1; D possibly corresponds to TRBD1 (5 bases). Trimming shortened V by 3 bases and J by 3 bases, and 14 bases separated the two germline ends. Germline CDR1 is KGHSH and CDR2 is LQKENI. This CDR3 comprises 15 residues. CDR3 DNA sequence: TGTGCCAGCTCACCCCCCGGGGGTTGGGACACTGAAGCTTTCTTT. Amino acid sequence: CASSPPGGWDTEAFF.

The chain joins TRBV9 to TRBJ2-2; weak D call: TRBD2 (5 bases). Germline CDR1 reads SGDLS; CDR2 reads YYNGEE. V was trimmed by 0 bases and J by 8 bases, leaving 11 bases between them. The CDR3 loop spans 14 amino acids. CDR3 DNA sequence: TGTGCCAGCAGCGTAGGAGGGCCGTTAGGGGAGCTGTTTTTT. Translated, it gives CASSVGGPLGELFF. Together with reference TRBV9 and TRBJ2-2, the CDR3 gives the full variable domain: DSGVTQTPKHLITATGQRVTLRCSPRSGDLSVYWYQQSLDQGLQFLIQYYNGEERAKGNILERFSAQQFPDLHSELNLSSLELGDSALYFCASSVGGPLGELFFGEGSRLTVL.

Of note for this clone: The same CDR3 also results from other DNA sequences found in this sample. The rearrangement joins TRBV27 to TRBJ2-7; 7 bases map to TRBD1. This CDR3 is built from 14 residues. V shed 5 bases and J 2 bases; nucleotides not matched to a gene: 6. Germline CDR1 is MNHEY and CDR2 is SMNVEV (reference sequence). CDR3 amino acids: CASSPRTGAYEQYF. Here the CDR3 DNA reads TGTGCCAGCAGTCCGAGGACAGGAGCCTACGAGCAGTACTTC.

This chain connects TRBV19 to TRBJ2-7; 7 bases map to TRBD2. Germline assignment: CDR1 LNHDA and CDR2 SQIVND (reference sequence). The junction had 7 bases not matched to a gene; V was cut back by 5 bases and J by 6 bases. The CDR3 consists of 13 residues. CDR3 amino acids: CASSSPGGFEQYF. The DNA for the CDR3 is TGTGCCAGTAGTTCTCCGGGAGGATTCGAGCAGTACTTC. Full variable domain (outside the CDR3, taken from reference TRBV19 and TRBJ2-7): DGGITQSPKYLFRKEGQNVTLSCEQNLNHDAMYWYRQDPGQGLRLIYYSQIVNDFQKGDIAEGYSVSREKKESFPLTVTSAQKNPTAFYLCASSSPGGFEQYFGPGTRLTVT.

The V and J genes are TRBV6-1 and TRBJ2-7; D is perhaps TRBD1 (6 bases). In germline, CDR1 is MNHNS, CDR2 SASEGT. The CDR3 is 15 residues long. V lost 6 bases to trimming and J lost 2 bases, with 17 bases between them. The CDR3 sequence: CASSRSGTKTYEQYF. Here the CDR3 DNA reads TGTGCCAGCAGCAGGTCCGGGACAAAAACCTACGAGCAGTACTTC.

The chain couples TRBV2 to TRBJ1-1, with D uncertain. The CDR3 totals 11 residues. Per the germline V gene, CDR1 is SNHLY and CDR2 is FYNNEI. Deletions cut 5 bases from V and 3 bases from J, with 4 bases between. Here the CDR3 reads CASSRDTEAFF. Here the CDR3 DNA reads TGTGCCAGCAGTAGAGACACTGAAGCTTTCTTT.

This rearrangement joins TRBV4-2 to TRBJ2-7; D remains unclear. This CDR3 region has 12 residues. V lost 3 bases to trimming and J lost 2 bases, with 5 bases between them. Per germline, CDR1 LGHNA and CDR2 YNFKEQ. CDR3 nucleotide sequence: TGTGCCAGCAGCCAGTACACCTACGAGCAGTACTTC. Its protein product is CASSQYTYEQYF.

The rearrangement joins TRBV6-1 to TRBJ2-3, with D maybe TRBD1 (6 bases). This CDR3 contains 13 residues. Trimming cost V 5 bases and J 4 bases, with 10 bases left between them. Germline V gene sequence: CDR1 MNHNS, CDR2 SASEGT. Written as DNA, the CDR3 is TGTGCCAGCAGTCGTACAGGGTCAGATACGCAGTATTTT. Translated, it gives CASSRTGSDTQYF.

The rearrangement uses TRBV10-1 and TRBJ2-1; perhaps TRBD2 as D (5 bases). The CDR3 contains 17 residues. Germline V gene lookup returns CDR1 WNHNN and CDR2 SYGVQD (reference sequence). With 0 bases removed from V and 0 bases from J, the gap between germline ends came to 12 bases. CDR3 coding DNA: TGCGCCAGCAGTGAGTCGGGTAGCGAGAGCTCCTACAATGAGCAGTTCTTC. Residues: CASSESGSESSYNEQFF.

The V and J genes are TRBV4-2 and TRBJ2-2, with D possibly matching TRBD2 (6 bases). The ends were cut back, 6 bases at V and 6 bases at J, with 11 bases in the middle. Germline CDR1 is LGHNA and CDR2 is YNFKEQ. CDR3 length: 13 residues. CDR3 DNA sequence: TGTGCCAGCAGAACGACTAGTTCCGGGGAGCTGTTTTTT. Protein: CASRTTSSGELFF.

This CDR3 reads CASSEQGNYGYTF. The CDR3, as DNA: TGCGCCAGCAGTGAACAGGGGAACTATGGCTACACCTTC. The chain recombines TRBV10-2 with TRBJ1-2; 7 nucleotides match TRBD1. Germline lookup yields CDR1 WSHSY and CDR2 SAAADI. After removal of 3 bases from V and 2 bases from J, the junction contained 0 bases not matched to a gene. The CDR3 length is 13 residues.

The V call is TRBV6-6, the J call TRBJ2-7; 8 nucleotides agree with TRBD1. Germline V gene sequence: CDR1 MNHNY, CDR2 SVGAGI (reference sequence). V gave up 7 bases and J gave up 1 base; unmatched junction bases: 3. The CDR3 has 13 residues. In DNA, the CDR3 is TGTGCCAGCAAGGACAGGGAGTCCTACGAGCAGTACTTC. This gives the protein CASKDRESYEQYF.

Written as DNA, the CDR3 is TGTGCCAGCACTAAAGAGCGGGTAGGGTACAATGAGCAGTTCTTC. This translates into CASTKERVGYNEQFF. This chain uses TRBV7-8 with TRBJ2-1, with a tentative D call TRBD2 (6 bases). The germline V gene has CDR1 SGHVS and CDR2 FQNEAQ. Between the trimmed V and J ends, which lost 7 bases and 4 bases, there was a span of 17 bases. The CDR3 runs 15 residues. Based on the CDR3 plus reference TRBV7-8 and TRBJ2-1, the full variable domain is GAGVSQSPRYKVAKRGQDVALRCDPISGHVSLFWYQQALGQGPEFLTYFQNEAQLDKSGLPSDRFFAERPEGSVSTLKIQRTQQEDSAVYLCASTKERVGYNEQFFGPGTRLTVL.

The CDR3 region is CASSEEGRGEQYF. The DNA of the CDR3 is TGTGCCAGCAGTGAAGAGGGCAGGGGCGAGCAGTACTTC. The gene calls are TRBV2 and TRBJ2-7; perhaps TRBD1 as D (6 bases). The CDR3 is made up of 13 amino acids. Trimming removed 1 base from V and 6 bases from J, with 10 bases in between. Germline V lookup: CDR1 SNHLY, CDR2 FYNNEI.

The chain uses TRBV18 and TRBJ2-7, with 9 bases matching TRBD1. Germline V gene data show CDR1 as KGHSH and CDR2 as LQKENI. V shed 3 bases, J shed 6 bases, and the junction held 3 bases outside the gene matches. The CDR3 has 13 amino acids. The CDR3 DNA sequence: TGTGCCAGCTCACCGACGACAGGGGGCGAGCAGTACTTC. Translation: CASSPTTGGEQYF.

This chain links TRBV9 with TRBJ1-2; 7 bases align to TRBD1. Per the germline V gene, CDR1 is SGDLS and CDR2 is YYNGEE. Unmatched junction bases numbered 8, after V lost 0 bases and J lost 6 bases. This CDR3 region has 15 residues. This CDR3 is CASSVEGRGSNGYTF. The CDR3 DNA is TGTGCCAGCAGCGTAGAGGGCAGGGGGAGTAATGGCTACACCTTC.

The chain has TRBV9 and TRBJ2-1; maybe TRBD2 (6 bases). V was trimmed by 1 base and J by 4 bases, leaving 9 bases between them. CDR3 length: 14 amino acids. Germline CDR1 reads SGDLS; CDR2 reads YYNGEE. CDR3 DNA: TGTGCCAGCAGCGTAAGCGGGCATTACAATGAGCAGTTCTTC. This encodes CASSVSGHYNEQFF.

The J gene is TRBJ2-2, the V gene TRBV29-1; D perhaps matches TRBD1 (6 bases). The CDR3 consists of 16 residues. V was cut by 6 bases and J by 4 bases, with 21 bases left in between. CDR1 is SQVTM and CDR2 is ANQGSEA in the germline V gene. This CDR3 reads CSVRGSGRRGTGELFF. The CDR3 DNA sequence: TGCAGCGTAAGGGGGTCGGGGCGCCGAGGCACCGGGGAGCTGTTTTTT.

The J gene is TRBJ2-5, the V gene TRBV5-1; the match to TRBD1 covers 10 bases. The CDR3 is 15 residues long. Germline CDR1 and CDR2: SGHRS and YFSETQ. V gave up 3 bases and J gave up 1 base; unmatched junction bases: 3. The CDR3: CASSWGQGSQETQYF. The CDR3 coding sequence is TGCGCCAGCAGCTGGGGACAGGGGTCCCAAGAGACCCAGTACTTC.